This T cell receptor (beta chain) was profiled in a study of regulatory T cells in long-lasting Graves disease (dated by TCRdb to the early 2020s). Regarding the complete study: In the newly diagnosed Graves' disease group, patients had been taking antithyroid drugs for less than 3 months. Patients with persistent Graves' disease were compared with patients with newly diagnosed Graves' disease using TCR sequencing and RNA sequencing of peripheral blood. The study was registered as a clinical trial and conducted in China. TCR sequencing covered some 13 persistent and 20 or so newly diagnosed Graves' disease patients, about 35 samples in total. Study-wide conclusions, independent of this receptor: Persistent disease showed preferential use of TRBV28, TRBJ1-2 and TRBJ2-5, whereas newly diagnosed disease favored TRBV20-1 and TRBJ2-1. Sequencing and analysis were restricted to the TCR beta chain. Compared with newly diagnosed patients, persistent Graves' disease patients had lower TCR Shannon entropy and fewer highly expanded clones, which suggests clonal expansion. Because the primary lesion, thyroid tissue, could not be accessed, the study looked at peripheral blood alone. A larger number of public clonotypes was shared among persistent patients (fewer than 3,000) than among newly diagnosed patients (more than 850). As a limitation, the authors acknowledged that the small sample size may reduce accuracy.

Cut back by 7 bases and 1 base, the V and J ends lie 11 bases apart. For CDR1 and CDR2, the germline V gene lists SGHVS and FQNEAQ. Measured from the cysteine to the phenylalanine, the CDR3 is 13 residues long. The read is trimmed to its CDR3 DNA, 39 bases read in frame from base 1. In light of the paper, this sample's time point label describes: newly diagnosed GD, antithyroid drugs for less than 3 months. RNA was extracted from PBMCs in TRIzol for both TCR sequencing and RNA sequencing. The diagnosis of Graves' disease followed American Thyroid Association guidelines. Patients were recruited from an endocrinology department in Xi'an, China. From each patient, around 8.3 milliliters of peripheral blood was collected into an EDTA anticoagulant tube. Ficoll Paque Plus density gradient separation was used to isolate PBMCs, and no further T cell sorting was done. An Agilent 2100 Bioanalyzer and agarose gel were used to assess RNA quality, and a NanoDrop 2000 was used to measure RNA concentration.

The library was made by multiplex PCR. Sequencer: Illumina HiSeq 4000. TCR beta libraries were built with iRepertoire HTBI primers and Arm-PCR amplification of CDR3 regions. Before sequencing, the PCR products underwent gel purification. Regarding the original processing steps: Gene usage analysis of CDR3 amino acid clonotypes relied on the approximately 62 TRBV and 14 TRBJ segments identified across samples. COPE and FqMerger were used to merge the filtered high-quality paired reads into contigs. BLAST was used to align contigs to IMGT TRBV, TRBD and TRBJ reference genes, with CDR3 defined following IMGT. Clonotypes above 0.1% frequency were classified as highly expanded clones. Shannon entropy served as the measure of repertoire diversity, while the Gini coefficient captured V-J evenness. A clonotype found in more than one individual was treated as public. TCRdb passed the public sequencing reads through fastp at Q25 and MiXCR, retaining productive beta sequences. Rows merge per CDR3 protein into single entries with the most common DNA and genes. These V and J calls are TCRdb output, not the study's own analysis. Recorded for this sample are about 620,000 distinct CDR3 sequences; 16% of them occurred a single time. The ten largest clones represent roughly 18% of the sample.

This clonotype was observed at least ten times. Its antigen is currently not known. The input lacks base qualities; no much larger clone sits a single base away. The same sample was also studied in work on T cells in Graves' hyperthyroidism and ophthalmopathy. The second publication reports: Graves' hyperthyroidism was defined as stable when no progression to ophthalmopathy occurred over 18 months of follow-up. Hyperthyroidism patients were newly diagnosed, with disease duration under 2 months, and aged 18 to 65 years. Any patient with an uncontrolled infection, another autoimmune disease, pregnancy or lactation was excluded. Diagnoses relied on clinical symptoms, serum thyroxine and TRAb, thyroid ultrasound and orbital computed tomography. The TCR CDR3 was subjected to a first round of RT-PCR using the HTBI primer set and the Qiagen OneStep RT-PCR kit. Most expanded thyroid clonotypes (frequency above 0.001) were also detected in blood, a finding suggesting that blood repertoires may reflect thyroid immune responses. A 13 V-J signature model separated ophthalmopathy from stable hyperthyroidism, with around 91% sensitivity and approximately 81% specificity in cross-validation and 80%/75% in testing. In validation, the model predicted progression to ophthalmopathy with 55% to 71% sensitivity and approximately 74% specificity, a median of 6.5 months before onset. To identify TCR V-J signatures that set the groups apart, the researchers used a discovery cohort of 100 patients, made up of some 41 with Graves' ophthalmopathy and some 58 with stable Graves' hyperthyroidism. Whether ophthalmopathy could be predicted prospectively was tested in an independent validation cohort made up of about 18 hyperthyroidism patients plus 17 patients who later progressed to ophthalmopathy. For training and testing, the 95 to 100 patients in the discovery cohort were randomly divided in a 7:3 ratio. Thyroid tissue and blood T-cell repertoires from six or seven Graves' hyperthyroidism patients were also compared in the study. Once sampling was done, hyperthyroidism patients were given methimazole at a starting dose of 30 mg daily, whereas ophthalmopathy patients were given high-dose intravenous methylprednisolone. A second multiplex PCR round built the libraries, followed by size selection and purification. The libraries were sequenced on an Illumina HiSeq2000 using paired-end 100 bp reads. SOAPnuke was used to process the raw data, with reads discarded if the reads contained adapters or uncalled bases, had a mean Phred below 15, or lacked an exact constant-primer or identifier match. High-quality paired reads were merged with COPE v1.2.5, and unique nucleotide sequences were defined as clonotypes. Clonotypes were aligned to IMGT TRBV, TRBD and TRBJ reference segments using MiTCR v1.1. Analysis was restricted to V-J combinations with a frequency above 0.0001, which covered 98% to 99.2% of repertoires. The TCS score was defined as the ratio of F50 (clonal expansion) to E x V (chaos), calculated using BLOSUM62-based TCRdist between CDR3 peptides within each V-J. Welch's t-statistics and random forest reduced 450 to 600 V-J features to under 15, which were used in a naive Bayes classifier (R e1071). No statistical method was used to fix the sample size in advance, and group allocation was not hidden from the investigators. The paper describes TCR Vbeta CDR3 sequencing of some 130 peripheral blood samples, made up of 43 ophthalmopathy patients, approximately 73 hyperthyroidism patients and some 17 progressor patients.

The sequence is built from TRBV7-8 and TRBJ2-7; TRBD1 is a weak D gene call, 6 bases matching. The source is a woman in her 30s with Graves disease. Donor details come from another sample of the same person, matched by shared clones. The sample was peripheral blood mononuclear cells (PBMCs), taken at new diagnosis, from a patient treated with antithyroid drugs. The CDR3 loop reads CASKGVGSYEQYF. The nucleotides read TGTGCCAGCAAGGGGGTAGGTTCCTACGAGCAGTACTTC.